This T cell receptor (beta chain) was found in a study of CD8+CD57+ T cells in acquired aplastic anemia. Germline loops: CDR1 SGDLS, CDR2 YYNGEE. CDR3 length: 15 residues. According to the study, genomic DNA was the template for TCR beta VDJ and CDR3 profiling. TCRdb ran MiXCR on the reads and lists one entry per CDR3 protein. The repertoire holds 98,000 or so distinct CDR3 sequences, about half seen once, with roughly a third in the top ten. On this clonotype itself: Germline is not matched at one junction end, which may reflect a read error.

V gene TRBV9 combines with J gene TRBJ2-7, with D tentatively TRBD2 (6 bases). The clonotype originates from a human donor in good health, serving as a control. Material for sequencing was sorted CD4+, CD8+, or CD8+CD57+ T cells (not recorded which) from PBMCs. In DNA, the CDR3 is TGTGCCAGCAGCGTAGGTCGGGAGAGCTCCTTCGAGCAGTACTTC. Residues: CASSVGRESSFEQYF. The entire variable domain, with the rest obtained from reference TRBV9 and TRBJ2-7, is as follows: DSGVTQTPKHLITATGQRVTLRCSPRSGDLSVYWYQQSLDQGLQFLIQYYNGEERAKGNILERFSAQQFPDLHSELNLSSLELGDSALYFCASSVGRESSFEQYFGPGTRLTVT.